The rows below give T cell receptor beta chains drawn from one sample of a study of T cells in localized non-small cell lung cancer. TCRdb keeps only in-frame clones here, not all; method: immunoSEQ multiplex PCR. In the table there are tens of thousands of clones, more than 85% of which are singletons. Material: peripheral blood mononuclear cells, obtained before any cancer treatment. These receptors came from a female donor of 60 years or more with stage II lung adenocarcinoma. The CDR3 runs from the conserved cysteine through the conserved F or W. The D gene is left open where the match is weak. The size field is filled for only some rows; it gives once, few, many or a size class.

TRBV7-6,TRBJ1-3,NA,TRBD1,TGTGCCAGCAGCTCGCAACCGGGACAGGGGGCGAGCACCATATATTTT,CASSSQPGQGASTIYF
TRBV4-3,TRBJ2-2,NA,TRBD2,TGCGCCAGCAGCCAAGAAGGTCTAGCGGGTCGAGCCGGGGAGCTGTTTTTT,CASSQEGLAGRAGELFF
TRBV9,TRBJ2-3,NA,TRBD2,TGTGCCAGCAGCGTAGGAGGGACTAGCGGAGGCACAGATACGCAGTATTTT,CASSVGGTSGGTDTQYF
TRBV5-4,TRBJ2-1,NA,NA,TGTGCCAGCAGCTTGGTCGGGAGCTCCTACAATGAGCAGTTCTTC,CASSLVGSSYNEQFF
TRBV30,TRBJ1-6,NA,NA,TGTGCCTGGAGTGTGGGGCGCAATTCACCCCTCCACTTT,CAWSVGRNSPLHF
TRBV6-6,TRBJ2-7,NA,NA,TGTGCCAGCAGGCTCGGGACCAGCTCCTACGAGCAGTACTTC,CASRLGTSSYEQYF
TRBV7-2,TRBJ2-7,NA,NA,TGTGCCAGCAGCTTAGTAATGACAGATCCATACTTC,CASSLVMTDPYF
TRBV15,TRBJ1-1,NA,NA,TGTGCCACCAGCAGGAGCCCGTGGGAGACTGAAGCTTTCTTT,CATSRSPWETEAFF
TRBV4-1,TRBJ1-1,NA,NA,TGCGCCAGCAGCCAAGGTACAGGGTTGAACACTGAAGCTTTCTTT,CASSQGTGLNTEAFF
TRBV6-1,TRBJ1-2,NA,TRBD1,TGTGCCAGCAGAATTCCGGGACAGGGCTATGGCTACACCTTC,CASRIPGQGYGYTF
TRBV11-2,TRBJ2-2,NA,TRBD1,TGTGCCAGCAGCTGGGACAGGGGTAACACCGGGGAGCTGTTTTTT,CASSWDRGNTGELFF
TRBV6-4,TRBJ2-3,NA,NA,TGTGCCAGCGTTAGGGGGGGCACAGATACGCAGTATTTT,CASVRGGTDTQYF
TRBV7-3,TRBJ2-3,NA,NA,TGTGCCAGCGCGTCGGTATATACAGATACGCAGTATTTT,CASASVYTDTQYF
TRBV6-4,TRBJ1-5,NA,NA,TGTGCCAGCACTGGGGGCAGGGGCAGCAATCAGCCCCAGCATTTT,CASTGGRGSNQPQHF
TRBV18,TRBJ2-5,NA,NA,TGTGCCAGCTCATCAGGGACGGGAGAGACCCAGTACTTC,CASSSGTGETQYF
TRBV4-3,TRBJ2-1,NA,NA,TGCGCCAGCAGCCAAGACAGCGGTACTCACAATGAGCAGTTCTTC,CASSQDSGTHNEQFF
TRBV28,TRBJ2-5,NA,NA,TGTGCCACCTCCGGCAGGGCAGTTCGACTTAAAGAGACCCAGTACTTC,CATSGRAVRLKETQYF
TRBV10-3,TRBJ2-3,NA,NA,TGTGCCATCAGTGAAATATCGGTTTCAACAGCCTTTGGCACAGATACGCAGTATTTT,CAISEISVSTAFGTDTQYF
TRBV27,TRBJ1-1,NA,NA,TGTGCCAGCAGTTTCTCAGGACGGGACACTGAAGCTTTCTTT,CASSFSGRDTEAFF
TRBV19,TRBJ1-2,few,TRBD1,TGTGCCAGTCAGACAGGGGGCGCAGAAATCTCCTATGGCTACACCTTC,CASQTGGAEISYGYTF
TRBV7-2,TRBJ2-1,NA,TRBD2,TGTGCCAGCAGCCCTGGACTAGCGGGGGGCTTGAATGAGCAGTTCTTC,CASSPGLAGGLNEQFF
TRBV13,TRBJ2-6,NA,NA,TGTGCCAGCAGCCGAAATGGGGCCAACGTCCTGACTTTC,CASSRNGANVLTF
TRBV30,TRBJ1-2,NA,NA,TGTGCCTGGAGACTCGGGGTAGGGTATGGCTACACCTTC,CAWRLGVGYGYTF
TRBV5-1,TRBJ2-5,NA,TRBD1,TGCGCCAGCAGCTCTATACAGGGGCAAGAGACCCAGTACTTC,CASSSIQGQETQYF
TRBV19,TRBJ1-1,NA,NA,TGTGCCAGTAGCCTGGACGATGTTATCGGAGCTTTCTTT,CASSLDDVIGAFF